This T cell receptor beta chain comes out of a study of technical replicates of blood from a handful of donors. Looked up from germline, CDR1 is SEHNR and CDR2 is FQNEAQ (reference sequence). V dropped 2 bases and J dropped 2; count of bases not matched to a gene: 4. There are 15 residues in the CDR3. TCRdb's table, derived via immunoSEQ multiplex PCR, lists solely in-frame clones and lacks some. Of more than 60,000 clones in the sample, 87% were seen once. The chain carries TRBV7-9 and TRBJ2-3; TRBD2 agrees at 7 bases. The TCR was taken from a human donor in good health. Some clones in this sample may be carry-over from other donors' samples. Sequenced: PBMCs. The CDR3 coding sequence is TGTGCCAGCAGCTTAAGGCGGGAGATCACAGATACGCAGTATTTT. Translation: CASSLRREITDTQYF.